The text below deals with one T cell receptor (beta chain). This record comes from a study of blood T cells in healthy people across ages. CDR3 length equals 13 residues. V shed 6 bases and J shed 6 bases, with 14 bases lying between them. In germline, CDR1 is MDHEN, CDR2 SYDVKM. Then a second PCR, running about 7 to 11 cycles, was carried out with a sample-barcoded 5' primer and a J-beta primer mix. Carrying 12 random nucleotides, a template-switch adaptor labeled each individual cDNA molecule. Via MiXCR, TCRdb re-called the 5' RACE reads, giving one row per CDR3 protein. The sample consists of some 860,000 distinct CDR3 sequences, about 56% of them appearing once.

This chain connects TRBV28 to TRBJ1-2; a possible D gene is TRBD1 (6 bases). The material sequenced was blood. This TCR came from a middle-aged man in good health. CDR3 DNA sequence: TGTGCCAGCAGCTATGGACAGACTAATGGCTACACCTTC. Protein: CASSYGQTNGYTF.